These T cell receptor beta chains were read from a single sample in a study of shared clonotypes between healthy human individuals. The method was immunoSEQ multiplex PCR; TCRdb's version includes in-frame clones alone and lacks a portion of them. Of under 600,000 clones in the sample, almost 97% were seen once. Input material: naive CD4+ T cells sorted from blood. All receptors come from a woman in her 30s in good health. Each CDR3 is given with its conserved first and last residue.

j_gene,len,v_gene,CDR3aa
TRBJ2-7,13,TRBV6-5,CASSYGTQAPQYF
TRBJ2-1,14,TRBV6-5,CASSRGTAHSEQFF
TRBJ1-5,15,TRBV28,CASSSPGYSNQPQHF
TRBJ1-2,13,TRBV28,CASSLSHLRGYTF
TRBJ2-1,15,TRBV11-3,CASSQTSGSRNEQFF
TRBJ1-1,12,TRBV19,CASSISEGKAFF
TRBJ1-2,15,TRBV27,CASSLEAAGNYGYTF
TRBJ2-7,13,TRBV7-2,CASSRTGGGEQYF
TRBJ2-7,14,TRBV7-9,CASSLVGRGYEQYF
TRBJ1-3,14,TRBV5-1,CASQEDGSGNTIYF
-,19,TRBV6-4,CASKRWRTSGGSTTYEQYF
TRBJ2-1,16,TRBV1,CTSSQEPSGRTIEQFF
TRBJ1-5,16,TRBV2,CAFGTSTMGSNQPQHF
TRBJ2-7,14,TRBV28,CASSLSGRWYEQYF
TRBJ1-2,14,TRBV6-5,CASRKYGTEYGYTF
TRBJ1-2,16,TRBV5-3,CARSPEPGQGNYGYTF
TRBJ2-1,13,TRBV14,CASSRRRDNEQFF
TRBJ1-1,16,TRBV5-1,CASSLGDRVGNTEAFF
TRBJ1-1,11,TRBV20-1,CSARAREEAFF
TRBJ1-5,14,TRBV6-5,CASSYGQSNQPQHF
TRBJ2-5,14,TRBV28,CASTSNRWQETQYF
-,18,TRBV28,CASSQYQSRDRAFAEQYF
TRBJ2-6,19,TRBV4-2,CASSSAPGTGGTGANVLTF
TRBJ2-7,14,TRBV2,CASIHRQGTYEQYF
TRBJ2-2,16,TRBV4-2,CASSQEARGGDGELFF
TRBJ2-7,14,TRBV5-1,CASSFNIAGYEQYF
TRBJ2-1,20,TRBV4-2,CASSQLAGKGKSSSYNEQFF
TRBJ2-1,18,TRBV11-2,CASSWGLAGNRGYNEQFF
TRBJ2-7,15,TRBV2,CASRSSVLRNYEQYF
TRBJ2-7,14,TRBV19,CASSTLAGQYEQYF
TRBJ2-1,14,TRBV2,CASSERALDNEQFF
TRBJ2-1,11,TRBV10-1,CASSELAEQFF
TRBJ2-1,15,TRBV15,CATRRGTSAFNEQFF
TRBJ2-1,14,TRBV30,CAWKIAVTYNEQFF
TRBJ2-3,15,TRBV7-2,CASSLSGSWTDTQYF
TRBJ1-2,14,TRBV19,CASSIGGNTDGYTF
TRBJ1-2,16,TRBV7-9,CASSLTGTGANYGYTF
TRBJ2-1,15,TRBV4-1,CASSQEWVGAGEQFF
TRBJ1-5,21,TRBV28,CASRKFRIGRRTVFGNQPQHF
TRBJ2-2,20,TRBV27,CASSPLTGTGKGRNTGELFF
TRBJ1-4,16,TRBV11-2,CASSLESTGSVEKLFF
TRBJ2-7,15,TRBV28,CASSLTSGARYEQYF
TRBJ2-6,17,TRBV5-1,CASSLIEGASGANVLTF
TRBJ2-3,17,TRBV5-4,CASSLGGSRRDTDTQYF
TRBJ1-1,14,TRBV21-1,CASKLGPRNTEAFF
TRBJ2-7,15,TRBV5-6,CASSLLGQGNDEQYF
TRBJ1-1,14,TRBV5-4,CASSFLSGEAEAFF
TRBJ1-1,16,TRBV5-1,CASSIGRLAVDTEAFF